The rows below give T cell receptor beta chains drawn from one sample of a study of T cell responses to AZD1222 COVID-19 vaccine. The repertoire was sequenced with immunoSEQ multiplex PCR; TCRdb's copy has only in-frame clones and lacks some. The sample holds around 160,000 clones, 85% to 95% seen once. Sequenced material: peripheral blood, taken 28 days after the second AZD1222 dose. The receptor source for this set is an adult who received the AZD1222 COVID-19 vaccine. CDR3s include the opening cysteine and the closing phenylalanine or tryptophan. A D gene is named only where the DNA matches it firmly. The size entry is marked missing in some rows and otherwise reads once, few, many or a size class.

TRBJ2-7	-	TRBV27	TRBD1	TGTGCCAGCAGTTTTTTGGGACAGGGCTACGAGCAGTACTTC	CASSFLGQGYEQYF
TRBJ2-5	once	TRBV10-1	TRBD1	TGCGCCAGCAGCAAGGGACAGGCGCAAGAGACCCAGTACTTC	CASSKGQAQETQYF
TRBJ1-4	-	TRBV2	TRBD1	TGTGCCAGCAGTGAGGGGACAGCCGCAACTAATGAAAAACTGTTTTTT	CASSEGTAATNEKLFF
TRBJ2-2	-	TRBV29-1	-	TGCAGCGTTGAAAGACAGGACACCGGGGAGCTGTTTTTT	CSVERQDTGELFF
TRBJ2-2	-	TRBV6-5	TRBD2	TGTGCCAGCAGTCGCCAGCGGGAGGACACCGGGGAGCTGTTTTTT	CASSRQREDTGELFF
TRBJ2-7	-	TRBV6-5	-	TGTGCCAGCAGTAATCTTTTAGCGTCCTACGAGCAGTACTTC	CASSNLLASYEQYF
TRBJ2-1	-	TRBV10-3	TRBD1	TGTGCCATCCGGGCGGGACAGGGGTCCAGCTCCTACAATGAGCAGTTCTTC	CAIRAGQGSSSYNEQFF
TRBJ1-1	-	TRBV14	TRBD1	TGTGCCAGCAGACAAGGTCTCCAGGGGGCGCGAACTGAAGCTTTCTTT	CASRQGLQGARTEAFF
TRBJ2-1	-	TRBV2	-	TGTGCCAGCAGTCGTAGCGGAGGGGTCCTCTACAATGAGCAGTTCTTC	CASSRSGGVLYNEQFF
TRBJ1-1	-	TRBV3-1/TRBV3-2	-	TGTGCCAGCAGCCAAGGGACCCTGAACACTGAAGCTTTCTTT	CASSQGTLNTEAFF
TRBJ1-2	-	TRBV10-2	-	TGCGCCAGCAGCAACGGTGGGGTCGGCTACACCTTC	CASSNGGVGYTF